The 28 T cell receptor beta chains reported below all come from one sample, sequenced in a study of blood T cell repertoires in COVID-19. Libraries were prepared by immunoSEQ multiplex PCR; TCRdb keeps only in-frame clonotypes and omits some of them. In the table there are about 39,000 clones, about 85% of which are singletons. Sequencing was done on a sample of peripheral blood. The receptors here all came from a man in his sixties with acute or convalescent COVID-19.

The chain is built from TRBV7-8 and TRBJ1-5; TRBD1 is a possible D gene (5 bases). V gave up 5 bases and J gave up 4 bases, with 15 bases separating them. The CDR3 runs 15 residues. Germline V gene data show CDR1 as SGHVS and CDR2 as FQNEAQ. The CDR3 bases are TGTGCCAGCAGCCCTGGTTGGGGGGATAATCAGCCCCAGCATTTT. This translates into CASSPGWGDNQPQHF.

The chain employs TRBV4-1 and TRBJ1-1; D may be TRBD1 (6 bases). The V gene lost 1 base and the J gene lost 8 bases, with 11 bases spanning the gap. The CDR3 length is 13 residues. Germline lookup yields CDR1 MGHRA and CDR2 YSYEKL. Written as DNA, the CDR3 is TGCGCCAGCAGCCAAGCCCAGGGGACAGAAGCTTTCTTT. Its translation: CASSQAQGTEAFF.

The rearrangement uses TRBV6-1 and TRBJ2-7, with TRBD2 identical over 11 bases. This CDR3 is 18 amino acids long. The J segment lost 2 bases and the V segment lost 1 base, leaving 10 bases of the junction unmatched. Germline CDR1 is MNHNS and CDR2 is SASEGT. CDR3 nucleotides: TGTGCCAGCAGTGAAGGCCATCTCCTTAGCGGGAGGGCCTACGAGCAGTACTTC. Encoded protein: CASSEGHLLSGRAYEQYF.

This chain connects TRBV5-4 to TRBJ2-7; 7 bases are a match to TRBD1. CDR1 is SGHNT and CDR2 is YYREEE in the germline V gene (reference sequence). The CDR3 loop spans 12 amino acids. J lost 4 bases, V lost 5 bases, and 3 bases had no gene match. CDR3 amino acids: CASSSTGYEQYF. The CDR3 coding sequence is TGTGCCAGCAGTTCGACAGGGTACGAGCAGTACTTC.

The rearrangement joins TRBV9 to TRBJ2-3, with D maybe TRBD2 (5 bases). V gave up 4 bases and J gave up 4 bases, with 10 bases separating them. This CDR3 region has 13 residues. Germline CDR1 SGDLS, CDR2 YYNGEE. The CDR3 loop is CASSYVEADTQYF. CDR3 coding DNA: TGTGCCAGCAGCTACGTGGAGGCAGATACGCAGTATTTT.

The J gene is TRBJ1-1, the V gene TRBV10-3; 8 nucleotides agree with TRBD1. V trimming: 3 bases; J trimming: 1 base; junction bases outside the gene matches: 4. Germline V CDR1 and CDR2: ENHRY, SYGVKD. The CDR3 contains 15 residues. This CDR3 is CAISDLGQGNTEAFF. The CDR3 bases are TGTGCCATCAGTGACCTAGGACAGGGGAACACTGAAGCTTTCTTT.

This rearrangement joins TRBV19 to TRBJ2-1; 10 bases are a match to TRBD2. From germline, CDR1 is LNHDA and CDR2 SQIVND (reference sequence). V lost 6 bases to trimming and J lost 9 bases; unmatched junction nucleotides: 8. The CDR3 has 14 residues. As DNA, the CDR3 is TGTGCCAGTAGCGCTAGCGGGAGCTTAGGTGAGCAGTTCTTC. This translates into CASSASGSLGEQFF.

This clone was counted a few times. Here the CDR3 reads CASRMAETGSGNSPLHF. The CDR3 nucleotides read TGTGCCAGCCGCATGGCCGAGACAGGGTCAGGGAATTCACCCCTCCACTTT. The chain couples TRBV5-4 to TRBJ1-6, with 7 bases matching TRBD1. This CDR3 is 17 amino acids long. V trimming: 7 bases; J trimming: 7 bases; junction bases outside the gene matches: 17. The germline V gene has CDR1 SGHNT and CDR2 YYREEE (reference sequence). The variable domain in full, completed from reference TRBV5-4 and TRBJ1-6, reads ETGVTQSPTHLIKTRGQQVTLRCSSQSGHNTVSWYQQALGQGPQFIFQYYREEENGRGNFPPRFSGLQFPNYSSELNVNALELDDSALYLCASRMAETGSGNSPLHFGNGTRLTVT.

The gene calls are TRBV6-2 or TRBV6-3 and TRBJ1-5, with TRBD1 matching 8 bases. Germline-derived CDR1 and CDR2 are MNHEY and SVGEGT. Losses at the gene ends were 4 bases for V and 0 bases for J; bases not matched to a gene: 14. This CDR3 spans 19 amino acids. The CDR3 protein is CASSSLEGGTGYSNQPQHF. As DNA, the CDR3 is TGTGCCAGCAGTTCCCTAGAAGGTGGGACAGGCTATAGCAATCAGCCCCAGCATTTT.

This sequence joins TRBV5-1 and TRBJ1-2, with D perhaps matching TRBD1 (6 bases). Trimming removed 2 bases from V and 0 bases from J, with 14 bases in between. CDR1 is SGHRS, CDR2 YFSETQ, per germline. This CDR3 has 16 amino acids. The CDR3 DNA is TGCGCCAGCAGCTTTGAGACAGGAGCAGCTAACTATGGCTACACCTTC. This gives the protein CASSFETGAANYGYTF. Full variable domain (rest looked up from reference TRBV5-1 and TRBJ1-2): KAGVTQTPRYLIKTRGQQVTLSCSPISGHRSVSWYQQTPGQGLQFLFEYFSETQRNKGNFPGRFSGRQFSNSRSEMNVSTLELGDSALYLCASSFETGAANYGYTFGSGTRLTVV.

V usage is TRBV7-9 and J usage is TRBJ1-1; D gene uncertain. This CDR3 has 17 residues. V lost 5 bases, J lost 0 bases, and 19 bases lay in between. Germline V lookup: CDR1 SEHNR, CDR2 FQNEAQ (reference sequence). This chain's CDR3 is CASSTPAGVGMNTEAFF. The DNA of the CDR3 is TGTGCCAGCAGCACTCCCGCCGGGGTGGGCATGAACACTGAAGCTTTCTTT.

The V and J genes are TRBV30 and TRBJ2-5; 7 nucleotides align to TRBD1. CDR3 size: 15 residues. J lost 1 base, V lost 4 bases, and 9 bases had no gene match. The V gene's germline CDR1 is GTSNPN and CDR2 SVGIG (reference sequence). The CDR3 is CAWNAHGTAQETQYF. DNA of the CDR3: TGTGCCTGGAACGCACACGGGACAGCCCAAGAGACCCAGTACTTC. The full variable domain, rest sourced from reference TRBV30 and TRBJ2-5, is SQTIHQWPATLVQPVGSPLSLECTVEGTSNPNLYWYRQAAGRGLQLLFYSVGIGQISSEVPQNLSASRPQDRQFILSSKKLLLSDSGFYLCAWNAHGTAQETQYFGPGTRLLVL.

The chain has TRBV27 and TRBJ2-1; 10 bases are shared with TRBD2. V was pared by 5 bases and J by 6 bases, with 10 bases of the junction left unmatched. The CDR3 consists of 16 residues. Germline lookup yields CDR1 MNHEY and CDR2 SMNVEV (reference sequence). The CDR3 sequence: CASSELSGGAFNEQFF. CDR3 coding DNA: TGTGCCAGCAGTGAACTGAGCGGGGGGGCCTTCAATGAGCAGTTCTTC.

V is TRBV5-1 and J is TRBJ2-7; 16 bases line up with TRBD2. J was trimmed by 5 bases and V by 4 bases; bases with no gene match: 6. The CDR3 is 16 amino acids. Germline CDR1 is SGHRS and CDR2 is YFSETQ. CDR3 region: CASSAGTSGRAHEQYF. The CDR3 DNA reads TGCGCCAGCAGCGCCGGGACTAGCGGGAGGGCCCACGAGCAGTACTTC.

A single count supports this clone. The J gene is TRBJ2-5, the V gene TRBV3-1 (or the pseudogene TRBV3-2), with D perhaps matching TRBD2 (6 bases). Trimming shortened V by 3 bases and J by 7 bases, and 12 bases separated the two germline ends. This CDR3 spans 13 amino acids. CDR1 and CDR2 from the germline V gene are LGHDT and YNNKEL (reference sequence). The CDR3, as DNA: TGTGCCAGCAGCCAGTCCCGGCGGGGGACCCAGTACTTC. It is translated as CASSQSRRGTQYF.

The V call is TRBV19, the J call TRBJ2-5; D possibly corresponds to TRBD1 (6 bases). Per germline, CDR1 LNHDA and CDR2 SQIVND (reference sequence). The CDR3 spans 15 residues. Trimming left V 4 bases short and J 5 bases short, with 17 bases between. The CDR3 sequence is CASSKRQATGETQYF. CDR3 DNA sequence: TGTGCCAGTAGTAAGCGACAGGCTACAGGGGAGACCCAGTACTTC.

Notes on this clone: The same CDR3 arises from other DNA sequences in this sample as well. V gene TRBV6-5 combines with J gene TRBJ1-3; 8 nucleotides line up with TRBD1. V shed 5 bases, J shed 4 bases, and the junction held 1 base outside the gene matches. Germline V gene data show CDR1 as MNHEY and CDR2 as SVGAGI. This CDR3 has 13 residues. CDR3 nucleotide sequence: TGTGCCAGCAGTCGGACAGGGGGAAACACCATATATTTT. Protein product: CASSRTGGNTIYF.

The V and J genes are TRBV2 and TRBJ2-3; 7 bases match TRBD1. Germline CDR1 is SNHLY and CDR2 is FYNNEI. The CDR3 has 15 amino acids. Trimming at V came to 5 bases and at J to 2 bases, leaving 7 bases not matched to a gene. CDR3 bases: TGTGCCAGCAGTCCGGGACAGCAATTCACAGATACGCAGTATTTT. It specifies CASSPGQQFTDTQYF.

This chain uses TRBV3-1 (or the pseudogene TRBV3-2) with TRBJ2-5; a possible D gene is TRBD1 (6 bases). The CDR3 is made up of 14 amino acids. Trimming shortened V by 8 bases and J by 1 base, and 14 bases separated the two germline ends. Germline lookup yields CDR1 LGHDT and CDR2 YNNKEL (reference sequence). In DNA, the CDR3 is TGTGCCAGCCAGGACAGAGAGGGCCAAGAGACCCAGTACTTC. Translating it yields CASQDREGQETQYF.

V is TRBV30 and J is TRBJ1-4; no definite D call. V lost 0 bases to trimming and J lost 0 bases, with 17 bases between them. This CDR3 is built from 18 residues. Germline CDR1 is GTSNPN and CDR2 is SVGIG (reference sequence). CDR3 DNA sequence: TGTGCCTGGAGTGTATGGCGCAGGCGAACTGCAACTAATGAAAAACTGTTTTTT. This translates into CAWSVWRRRTATNEKLFF.

This chain uses TRBV2 with TRBJ2-6; no definite D call. Germline V lookup: CDR1 SNHLY, CDR2 FYNNEI. Trimming stripped 6 bases from V and 2 bases from J, with 20 bases between. This CDR3 has 18 amino acids. The CDR3 DNA is TGTGCCAGCAGCAAAGCCACAGAACAAACAACTGGGGCCAACGTCCTGACTTTC. Translating gives CASSKATEQTTGANVLTF.

Concerning this clone itself: Given the absence of the conserved phenylalanine or tryptophan at the CDR3 end, a read error is likely. No DNA is shown, since the ends of the CDR3 on it are uncertain; the CDR3 is the one TCRdb lists. The rearrangement uses TRBV7-9 and TRBJ2-7; the D call TRBD2 from the table was never checked on the DNA. Including both end residues, the CDR3 is 13 amino acids long. Germline CDR1 and CDR2: SEHNR and FQNEAQ (reference sequence). The chain's CDR3 is CASSRCKRTRVRI.

The chain couples TRBV6-5 to TRBJ1-1; D perhaps matches TRBD1 (5 bases). V was clipped by 5 bases and J by 3 bases, with 13 bases between them. Looked up from germline, CDR1 is MNHEY and CDR2 is SVGAGI. The CDR3 has 14 residues. CDR3 sequence reads: CASSRQNVDTEAFF. Written as DNA, the CDR3 is TGTGCCAGCAGTCGACAGAACGTCGACACTGAAGCTTTCTTT.

The rearrangement uses TRBV6-6 and TRBJ1-2; TRBD1 aligns across 7 bases. Germline V CDR1 and CDR2: MNHNY, SVGAGI (reference sequence). The CDR3 consists of 13 residues. The J segment lost 7 bases and the V segment lost 7 bases, leaving 9 bases of the junction unmatched. The CDR3 nucleotides are TGTGCCAGCAAACAGGGGACCGGAGGTGGCTACACCTTC. Residues: CASKQGTGGGYTF.

This clone was observed a single time. This chain links TRBV30 with TRBJ1-5; D not resolved. The ends were cut back, 1 base at V and 1 base at J, with 5 bases in the middle. This CDR3 contains 13 residues. Germline V CDR1 and CDR2: GTSNPN, SVGIG (reference sequence). DNA for the CDR3: TGTGCCTGGAGTGGCGAGAGCAATCAGCCCCAGCATTTT. Translated, it gives CAWSGESNQPQHF.

The CDR3 region is CASSELVVATQYF. The CDR3 DNA sequence: TGTGCCAGCAGTGAGCTGGTCGTGGCGACCCAGTACTTC. The chain combines TRBV6-1 with TRBJ2-5; D gene unclear. Trimming left V 3 bases short and J 7 bases short, with 12 bases between. The CDR3 runs to 13 residues. Germline V gene lookup returns CDR1 MNHNS and CDR2 SASEGT.

V gene TRBV2 combines with J gene TRBJ2-2; no definite D call. V was shortened by 5 bases and J by 6 bases, with 16 bases between the two germline ends. Germline V gene data show CDR1 as SNHLY and CDR2 as FYNNEI. The CDR3 is made up of 15 amino acids. DNA of the CDR3: TGTGCCAGCAGTCTCAGTGGTTCACCCGCCGGGGAGCTGTTTTTT. Amino acid sequence: CASSLSGSPAGELFF.

The V gene is TRBV25-1, the J gene TRBJ2-7; 11 bases agree with TRBD1. CDR1 and CDR2 from the germline V gene are MGHDK and SYGVNS. The length of the CDR3 is 15 residues. J gave up 4 bases and V 3 bases, and 5 bases lay outside the gene matches. This chain's CDR3 is CASSERDRGWYEQYF. The CDR3 region has the DNA TGTGCCAGCAGTGAGAGGGACAGGGGGTGGTACGAGCAGTACTTC.